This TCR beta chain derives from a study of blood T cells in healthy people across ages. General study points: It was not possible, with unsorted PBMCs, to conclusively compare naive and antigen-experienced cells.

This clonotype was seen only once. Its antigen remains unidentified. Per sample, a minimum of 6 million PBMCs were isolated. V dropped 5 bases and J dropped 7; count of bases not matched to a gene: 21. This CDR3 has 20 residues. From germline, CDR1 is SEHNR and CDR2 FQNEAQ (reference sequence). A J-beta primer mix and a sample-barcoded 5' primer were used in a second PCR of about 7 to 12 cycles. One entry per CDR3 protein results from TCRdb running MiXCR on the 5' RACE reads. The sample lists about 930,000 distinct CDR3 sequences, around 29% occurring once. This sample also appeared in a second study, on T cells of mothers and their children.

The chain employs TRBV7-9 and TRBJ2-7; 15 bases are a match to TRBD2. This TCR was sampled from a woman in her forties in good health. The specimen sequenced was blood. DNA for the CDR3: TGTGCCAGCAGCGCCCGTCCCGGGACTAGCGGGGGGACCCGCTACAATGAGCAGTACTTC. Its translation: CASSARPGTSGGTRYNEQYF.